The T cell receptor (beta chain) described here comes from a study of blood T cells in healthy people across ages. Germline CDR1 is SGHTA and CDR2 is FQGTGA. V dropped 5 bases and J dropped 6; count of bases not matched to a gene: 14. CDR3 length: 16 amino acids. A second 7 to 11 cycle PCR used barcoded and J-beta primers. TCRdb re-analysed the 5' RACE reads in MiXCR, keeping a single row per CDR3 protein. Here the sample spans 800,000 to 1,300,000 distinct CDR3 sequences, almost 25% being singletons. These data also formed part of another study, on T cells of mothers and their children.

The chain uses TRBV7-3 and TRBJ2-3; 7 positions agree with TRBD1. The receptor was isolated from a girl aged 2 to 10 in good health. The sample consisted of blood. This CDR3 is CASSIPGTASPDTQYF. CDR3 bases: TGTGCCAGCAGCATCCCGGGGACAGCCTCTCCCGATACGCAGTATTTT.